One sample yielded the 8 T cell receptor beta chains listed below, sequenced in a study of identical twins. TCRdb reprocessed the 5' RACE reads with MiXCR, giving one entry per CDR3 protein. The data contain 1.5 million to 2 million distinct CDR3 sequences, about 31% of them singletons. Material for sequencing was cord blood. These receptors originate from a newborn girl in good health.

The J gene is TRBJ2-1, the V gene TRBV20-1, with D unresolved. Germline V CDR1 and CDR2: DFQATT, SNEGSKA (reference sequence). The CDR3 spans 16 residues. V lost 2 bases to trimming and J lost 0 bases, with 14 bases between them. The CDR3 reads CSARPLTARSYNEQFF. CDR3 nucleotide sequence: TGCAGTGCTAGACCGTTGACTGCTCGCTCCTACAATGAGCAGTTCTTC.

This chain uses TRBV3-1 with TRBJ1-2; D gene ambiguous. Trimming stripped 1 base from V and 5 bases from J, with 8 bases between. This CDR3 has 13 amino acids. Germline V gene lookup returns CDR1 LGHDT and CDR2 YNNKEL (reference sequence). CDR3 nucleotide sequence: TGTGCCAGCAGCCAAGCGAGGGAATATGGCTACACCTTC. This encodes CASSQAREYGYTF.

The chain links TRBV6-1 to TRBJ1-5, with a tentative D call TRBD1 (5 bases). Trimming removed 4 bases from V and 0 bases from J, with 7 bases in between. The germline V gene has CDR1 MNHNS and CDR2 SASEGT. The CDR3 sequence is 14 residues long. The CDR3 coding sequence is TGTGCCAGCAGTGGACAGCCTAGCAATCAGCCCCAGCATTTT. Translating gives CASSGQPSNQPQHF.

The chain couples TRBV11-2 to TRBJ2-7; TRBD1 is a possible D gene (6 bases). The germline V gene encodes CDR1 SGHAT and CDR2 FQNNGV. Trimming removed 2 bases at V and 4 bases at J, with 12 bases between. This CDR3 is 14 amino acids long. CDR3 bases: TGTGCCAGCAGCTTAAACAGGGCCCTTTACGAGCAGTACTTC. Translation: CASSLNRALYEQYF.

This clonotype was seen more than once but under ten times. A single base separates this from a much larger clone, so it may be a read error. This sequence joins TRBV10-3 and TRBJ1-2; D is unresolved. CDR1 is ENHRY and CDR2 is SYGVKD in the germline V gene. The CDR3 has 12 residues. V was pared by 2 bases and J by 4 bases, with 5 bases between. CDR3 coding DNA: TGTGCCATCAGTGAGGACACCTATGGCTACACCTTC. Its protein is CAISEDTYGYTF.

The chain recombines TRBV25-1 with TRBJ2-4; D possibly corresponds to TRBD2 (5 bases). The assigned J gene may be wrong: the sequence end matches TRBJ2-7 better. CDR1 and CDR2 from the germline V gene are MGHDK and SYGVNS. The CDR3 has 16 residues. The CDR3 is CASSEWGAGVEYEQYF. CDR3 nucleotide sequence: TGTGCCAGCAGTGAATGGGGTGCCGGGGTGGAATACGAGCAGTACTTC.

This clonotype was detected many times. The chain joins TRBV24-1 to TRBJ2-7; D not certain. Germline loops: CDR1 KGHDR, CDR2 SFDVKD. The V end lost 5 bases, the J end lost 2 bases, and 12 bases lay between the germline ends. The CDR3 runs to 14 residues. The chain's CDR3 is CATSVHPGAYEQYF. The CDR3 coding sequence is TGTGCCACCAGTGTCCACCCGGGTGCCTACGAGCAGTACTTC.

V and J are TRBV6-6 and TRBJ2-3, with 11 bases that match TRBD2. The ends lost 8 bases at V and 0 bases at J; junction bases unmatched: 4. CDR1 and CDR2 from the germline V gene are MNHNY and SVGAGI (reference sequence). This CDR3 is 15 amino acids long. The CDR3 reads CASGASGRSTDTQYF. The CDR3 coding sequence is TGTGCCAGCGGGGCTAGCGGGAGGAGCACAGATACGCAGTATTTT.